The rows below give T cell receptor beta chains drawn from one sample of a study of cytomegalovirus exposure and HLA in healthy donors. TCRdb's copy holds only in-frame clones and misses some; the assay was immunoSEQ multiplex PCR. The sample lists around 84,000 clones; less than 80% were seen once. The sequencing sample was made of PBMCs. The source of these receptors is a human donor in good health. Each CDR3 is given with its conserved first and last residue. The D gene is left open where the match is weak. A clone size is listed for some rows: how often the clone was seen (once, few, many), or a class if it is expanded.

TRBV15,NA,NA,TRBJ2-3,CATSSAGPLRTDTQYF,TGTGCCACCAGCAGCGCAGGGCCCTTACGCACAGATACGCAGTATTTT
TRBV30,NA,TRBD2,TRBJ2-3,CAWGRGTRDTQYF,TGTGCCTGGGGTAGGGGGACTAGGGATACGCAGTATTTT
TRBV19,NA,TRBD1,TRBJ1-5,CASSTILAGGNSNQPQHF,TGTGCCAGTAGTACGATCCTCGCAGGGGGAAATAGCAATCAGCCCCAGCATTTT
TRBV5-4,NA,TRBD2,TRBJ2-3,CASSLATASGGSTQYF,TGTGCCAGCAGCTTGGCCACGGCTAGCGGGGGGAGTACGCAGTATTTT
TRBV29-1,NA,NA,TRBJ2-7,CSVVEGTYEQYF,TGCAGCGTTGTGGAGGGAACCTACGAGCAGTACTTC
TRBV5-6,NA,TRBD1,TRBJ1-6,CASHPTGGLSPLHF,TGTGCCAGTCATCCGACAGGGGGACTATCACCCCTCCACTTT
TRBV9,few,TRBD2,TRBJ2-1,CASSVQTSRDFSYNEQFF,TGTGCCAGCAGCGTCCAGACTAGCAGGGACTTCTCCTACAATGAGCAGTTCTTC
TRBV6-5,NA,TRBD1,TRBJ1-1,CASLTGGNTEAFF,TGTGCCAGTCTGACAGGGGGGAACACTGAAGCTTTCTTT
TRBV6-1,NA,NA,TRBJ2-1,CASSRQAWNEQFF,TGTGCCAGCAGCAGACAGGCCTGGAATGAGCAGTTCTTC
TRBV10-1,NA,NA,TRBJ2-1,CASSVFLSGYNEQFF,TGCGCCAGCAGTGTATTCCTCTCCGGGTACAATGAGCAGTTCTTC
TRBV4-1,NA,NA,TRBJ1-6,CASSQVSHNSPLHF,TGCGCCAGCAGCCAAGTTAGTCATAATTCACCCCTCCACTTT
TRBV29-1,NA,TRBD1,TRBJ1-2,CSVSPGLVGTGGCDYTF,TGCAGCGTTTCCCCTGGCCTAGTAGGTACAGGGGGGTGTGACTACACCTTC
TRBV5-1,NA,TRBD2,TRBJ2-7,CASSWGGEAPHEQYF,TGCGCCAGCAGCTGGGGGGGGGAGGCCCCCCACGAGCAGTACTTC
TRBV19,NA,TRBD2,TRBJ2-5,CASSITSSGGAGQETQYF,TGTGCCAGTAGTATCACGTCTAGCGGGGGGGCTGGCCAAGAGACCCAGTACTTC
TRBV19,NA,NA,TRBJ1-2,CASSLVPTANYGYTF,TGTGCCAGTAGCCTCGTACCGACAGCTAACTATGGCTACACCTTC
TRBV6-4,NA,TRBD2,TRBJ2-1,CASSDGTSGGAEQFF,TGTGCCAGCAGTGACGGGACTAGCGGGGGGGCTGAGCAGTTCTTC
TRBV4-2,NA,NA,TRBJ1-2,CASSQDTQGGGYTF,TGTGCCAGCAGCCAAGATACCCAGGGAGGGGGCTACACCTTC
TRBV29-1,NA,NA,TRBJ1-1,CSVWPGHIEAFF,TGCAGCGTATGGCCTGGACATATTGAAGCTTTCTTT
TRBV7-2,NA,NA,TRBJ2-1,CASSLLQAYEQFF,TGTGCCAGCAGCTTATTGCAAGCCTATGAGCAGTTCTTC
TRBV9,NA,NA,TRBJ1-4,CASSVGAGENTPTNEKLFF,TGTGCCAGCAGCGTAGGGGCGGGAGAAAATACGCCAACTAATGAAAAACTGTTTTTT
TRBV19,NA,NA,TRBJ1-5,CASSMNGNSNQPQHF,TGTGCCAGTAGTATGAACGGGAATAGCAATCAGCCCCAGCATTTT
TRBV7-9,NA,NA,TRBJ2-7,CASSLAARPYEQYF,TGTGCCAGCAGCTTAGCCGCCAGGCCCTACGAGCAGTACTTC
TRBV2,NA,NA,TRBJ2-2,CASSVSGELFF,TGTGCCAGCAGTGTCTCCGGGGAGCTGTTTTTT
TRBV10-3,NA,TRBD2,TRBJ2-7,CAISGAPGGDGKYEQYF,TGTGCCATCAGTGGGGCTCCCGGGGGGGACGGAAAATACGAGCAGTACTTC